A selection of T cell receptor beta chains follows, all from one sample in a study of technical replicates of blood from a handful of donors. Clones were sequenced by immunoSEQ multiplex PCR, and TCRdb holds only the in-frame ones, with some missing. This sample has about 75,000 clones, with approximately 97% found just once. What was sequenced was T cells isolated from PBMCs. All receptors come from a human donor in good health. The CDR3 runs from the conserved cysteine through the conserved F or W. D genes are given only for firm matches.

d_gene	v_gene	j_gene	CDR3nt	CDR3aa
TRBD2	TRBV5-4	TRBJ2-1	TGTGCCAGCAGTCGTTTACTCAGCGGGGGGCAGTTCTTC	CASSRLLSGGQFF
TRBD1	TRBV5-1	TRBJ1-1	TGCGCCAGCAGCACGACAGGGACCTCAGGCACTGAAGCTTTCTTT	CASSTTGTSGTEAFF
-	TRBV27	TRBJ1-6	TGTGCCAGCAGTTTAAGTTCGGGACACCCTAATTCACCCCTCCACTTT	CASSLSSGHPNSPLHF
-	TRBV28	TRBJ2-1	TGTGCCAGCAGTTTAGTTCAGGGTAGCCTTTACAATGAGCAGTTCTTC	CASSLVQGSLYNEQFF
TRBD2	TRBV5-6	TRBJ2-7	TGTGCCAGCAGCCCCGGACTAGCGGGTGCCTACGAGCAGTACTTC	CASSPGLAGAYEQYF
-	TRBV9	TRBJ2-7	TGTGCCAGCAGCGTAGGGCAGGGGCCAGCCTACGAGCAGTACTTC	CASSVGQGPAYEQYF
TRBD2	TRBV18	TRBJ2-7	TGTGCCAGCTCACCACGCGCTAGCGGAACAACCCTTTACGAGCAGTACTTC	CASSPRASGTTLYEQYF
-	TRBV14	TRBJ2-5	TGTGCCAGCAGCCTCTTGGGGGGCCAAGAGACCCAGTACTTC	CASSLLGGQETQYF
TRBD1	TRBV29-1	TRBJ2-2	TGCAGCGTGAAAGGGACAGGGGTAGTCGGCGGGGAGCTGTTTTTT	CSVKGTGVVGGELFF
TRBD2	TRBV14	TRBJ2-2	TGTGCCAGCAGCCAAGAGGCGCTAGCGGTTGCCTCCGGGGAGCTGTTTTTT	CASSQEALAVASGELFF
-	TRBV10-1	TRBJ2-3	TGCGCCAGCAGTGGACTAATCACAGATACGCAGTATTTT	CASSGLITDTQYF
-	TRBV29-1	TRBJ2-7	TGCAGCGTTGAAGATACTCGCGGGGTACCCGAGCAGTACTTC	CSVEDTRGVPEQYF
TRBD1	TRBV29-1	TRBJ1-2	TGCAGCGTTTTCCCCCCCGACAGGGTCGACGGCTACACCTTC	CSVFPPDRVDGYTF
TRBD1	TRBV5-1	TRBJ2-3	TGCGCCAGCGGACAGGGGGCCGGAGATACGCAGTATTTT	CASGQGAGDTQYF
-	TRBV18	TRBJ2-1	TGTGCCAGCTCCCAGGGACTGGTGAATGAGCAGTTCTTC	CASSQGLVNEQFF
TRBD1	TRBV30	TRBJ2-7	TGTGCCTCAAACAGAAATCGGGACAGCAACTACGAGCAGTACTTC	CASNRNRDSNYEQYF
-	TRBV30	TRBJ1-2	TGTGCCTGGAGTGCTACAGGAGCTAACTATGGCTACACCTTC	CAWSATGANYGYTF
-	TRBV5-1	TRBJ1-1	TGCGCCAGCAGCGTGGAGGTCGCGGGCACTGAAGCTTTCTTT	CASSVEVAGTEAFF